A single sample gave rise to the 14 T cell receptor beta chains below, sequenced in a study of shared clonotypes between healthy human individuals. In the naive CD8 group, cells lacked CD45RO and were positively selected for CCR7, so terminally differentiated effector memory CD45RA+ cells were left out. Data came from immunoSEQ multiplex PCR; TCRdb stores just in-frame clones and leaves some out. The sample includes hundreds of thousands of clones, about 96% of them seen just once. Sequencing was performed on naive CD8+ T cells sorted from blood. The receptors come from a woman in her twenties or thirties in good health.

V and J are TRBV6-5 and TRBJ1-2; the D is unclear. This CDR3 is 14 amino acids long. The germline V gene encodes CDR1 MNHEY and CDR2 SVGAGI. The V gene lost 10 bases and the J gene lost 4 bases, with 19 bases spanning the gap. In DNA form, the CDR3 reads TGTGCCACCACTGGCAAGGGCTGGGGCTATGGCTACACCTTC. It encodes CATTGKGWGYGYTF.

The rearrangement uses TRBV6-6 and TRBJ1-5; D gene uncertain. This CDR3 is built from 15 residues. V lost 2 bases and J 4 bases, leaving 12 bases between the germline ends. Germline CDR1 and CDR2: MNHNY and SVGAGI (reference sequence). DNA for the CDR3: TGTGCCAGCAGTTACATCCAAGAGCTTAATCAGCCCCAGCATTTT. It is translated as CASSYIQELNQPQHF.

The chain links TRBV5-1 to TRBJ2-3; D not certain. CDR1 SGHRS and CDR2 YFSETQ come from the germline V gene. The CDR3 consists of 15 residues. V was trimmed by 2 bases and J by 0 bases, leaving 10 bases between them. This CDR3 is CASSLGGPSTDTQYF. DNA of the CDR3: TGCGCCAGCAGCTTAGGCGGACCTAGCACAGATACGCAGTATTTT.

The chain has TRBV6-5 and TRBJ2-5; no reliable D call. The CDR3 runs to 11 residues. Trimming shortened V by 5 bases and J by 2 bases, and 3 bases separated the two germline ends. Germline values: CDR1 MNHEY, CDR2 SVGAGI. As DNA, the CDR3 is TGTGCCAGCAGTAAACAAGAGACCCAGTACTTC. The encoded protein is CASSKQETQYF.

The CDR3, as DNA: TGTGCCAGCAGCATGGGACTAAACACCGGGGAGCTGTTTTTT. Translated: CASSMGLNTGELFF. The chain joins TRBV9 to TRBJ2-2; the match to TRBD2 covers 7 bases. CDR3 length equals 14 residues. Trimming at V came to 4 bases and at J to 2 bases, leaving 2 bases not matched to a gene. Per germline, CDR1 SGDLS and CDR2 YYNGEE.

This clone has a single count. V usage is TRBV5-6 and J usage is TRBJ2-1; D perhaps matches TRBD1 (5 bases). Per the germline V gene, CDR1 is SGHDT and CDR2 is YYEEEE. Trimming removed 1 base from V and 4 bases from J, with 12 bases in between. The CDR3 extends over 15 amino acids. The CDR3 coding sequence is TGTGCCAGCAGCTTGAGGGCAGGGCGATACAATGAGCAGTTCTTC. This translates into CASSLRAGRYNEQFF.

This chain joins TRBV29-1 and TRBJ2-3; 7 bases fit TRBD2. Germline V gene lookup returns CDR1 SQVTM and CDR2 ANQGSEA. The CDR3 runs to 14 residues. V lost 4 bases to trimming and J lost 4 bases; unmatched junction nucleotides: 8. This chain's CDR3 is CSVVGREYADTQYF. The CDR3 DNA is TGCAGCGTTGTAGGGCGGGAGTACGCAGATACGCAGTATTTT.

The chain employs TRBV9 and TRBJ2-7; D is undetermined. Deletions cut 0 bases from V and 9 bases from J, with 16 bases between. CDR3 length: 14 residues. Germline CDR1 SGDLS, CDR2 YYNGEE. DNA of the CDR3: TGTGCCAGCAGCGTAGGGGTCACGAGTTGGGGGCAGTACTTC. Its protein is CASSVGVTSWGQYF.

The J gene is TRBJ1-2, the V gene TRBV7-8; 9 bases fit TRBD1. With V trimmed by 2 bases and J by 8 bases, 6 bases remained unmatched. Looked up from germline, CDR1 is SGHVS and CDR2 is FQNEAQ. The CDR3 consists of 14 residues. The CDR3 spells CASSLLGQGEGYTF. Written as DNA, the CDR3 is TGTGCCAGCAGCTTATTGGGACAGGGTGAAGGCTACACCTTC.

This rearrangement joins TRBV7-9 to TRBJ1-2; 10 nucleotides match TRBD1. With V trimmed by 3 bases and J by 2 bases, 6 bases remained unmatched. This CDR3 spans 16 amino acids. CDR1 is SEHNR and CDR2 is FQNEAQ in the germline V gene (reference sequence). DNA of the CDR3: TGTGCCAGCAGCTTGCCCGGGGGACAGGGGAACTATGGCTACACCTTC. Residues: CASSLPGGQGNYGYTF.

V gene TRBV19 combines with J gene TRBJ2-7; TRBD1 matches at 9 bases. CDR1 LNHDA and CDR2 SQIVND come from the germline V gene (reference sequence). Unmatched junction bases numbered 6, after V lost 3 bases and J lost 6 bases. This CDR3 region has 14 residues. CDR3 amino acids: CASSIGPTGGEQYF. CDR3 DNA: TGTGCCAGTAGTATTGGGCCGACAGGGGGCGAGCAGTACTTC. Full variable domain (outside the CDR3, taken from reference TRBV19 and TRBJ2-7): DGGITQSPKYLFRKEGQNVTLSCEQNLNHDAMYWYRQDPGQGLRLIYYSQIVNDFQKGDIAEGYSVSREKKESFPLTVTSAQKNPTAFYLCASSIGPTGGEQYFGPGTRLTVT.

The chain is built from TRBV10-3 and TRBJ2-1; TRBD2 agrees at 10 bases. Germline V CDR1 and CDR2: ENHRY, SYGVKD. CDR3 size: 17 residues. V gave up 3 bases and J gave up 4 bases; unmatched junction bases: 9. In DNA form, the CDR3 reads TGTGCCATCAGTGACCCAACTAGCGGGGACCCTTACAATGAGCAGTTCTTC. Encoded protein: CAISDPTSGDPYNEQFF.

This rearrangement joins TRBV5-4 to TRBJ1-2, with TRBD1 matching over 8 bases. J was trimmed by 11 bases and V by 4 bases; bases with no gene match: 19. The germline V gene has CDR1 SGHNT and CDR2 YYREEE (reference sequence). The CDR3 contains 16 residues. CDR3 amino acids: CASSVRRTGGHGIYTF. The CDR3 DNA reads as TGTGCCAGCAGCGTCAGACGTACAGGGGGGCACGGGATATACACCTTC. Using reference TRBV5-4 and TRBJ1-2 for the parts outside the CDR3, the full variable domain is ETGVTQSPTHLIKTRGQQVTLRCSSQSGHNTVSWYQQALGQGPQFIFQYYREEENGRGNFPPRFSGLQFPNYSSELNVNALELDDSALYLCASSVRRTGGHGIYTFGSGTRLTVV.

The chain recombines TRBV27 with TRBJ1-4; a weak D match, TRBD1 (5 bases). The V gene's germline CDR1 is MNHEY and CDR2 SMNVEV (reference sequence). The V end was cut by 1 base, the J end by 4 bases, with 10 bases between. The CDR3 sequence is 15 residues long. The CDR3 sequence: CASSLLGQFNEKLFF. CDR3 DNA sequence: TGTGCCAGCAGTTTATTGGGGCAGTTTAATGAAAAACTGTTTTTT.